This T cell receptor (beta chain) was sequenced during a study of blood T cell repertoires in COVID-19. Overall study context: COVID-19 samples from acute and convalescent phases originated in the United States, Italy and Spain. Sources were T cells, B-cell-depleted T cells, or PBMCs; the material itself was cDNA or gDNA.

Sequencing was performed with immunoSEQ multiplex PCR; in TCRdb, only in-frame clones are kept and a portion is missing. The sample shows 250,000 to 350,000 clones, about 88% of them seen only once. This sequence was found in a woman in her 70s with COVID-19, enrolled during active disease. Sequencing used peripheral blood.

CDR3 DNA sequence: TGCGCCAGCAGCTTGGGCGGGGGCCCTTACTCCTACAATGAGCAGTTCTTC. Translated: CASSLGGGPYSYNEQFF. This chain uses TRBV5-1 with TRBJ2-1; TRBD2 might be the D (7 bases). CDR1 is SGHRS, CDR2 YFSETQ, per germline. This CDR3 is built from 17 residues. The V gene lost 0 bases and the J gene lost 0 bases, with 13 bases spanning the gap.